The clone carrying this T cell receptor beta chain was counted at least ten times. Its antigen is unknown. Under 3 months was the duration of disease in ophthalmopathy patients, who also had a Clinical Activity Score of at least 3 and a NOSPECS grade of at least 4. The PBMCs studied were ones that came from about 10 ml fresh peripheral blood. The data stem from a study of T cells in Graves' hyperthyroidism and ophthalmopathy. Overall study results and limits: A 13 V-J model separated ophthalmopathy from stable hyperthyroidism. Progression to ophthalmopathy was predicted a median of roughly seven months early.

The investigators amplified TCR beta CDR3 regions from RNA transcripts. First-round RT-PCR of the TCR CDR3 relied on the HTBI primer set. MiXCR was run by TCRdb on the multiplex PCR reads, yielding one entry per CDR3 protein. Among about 300,000 distinct CDR3 sequences, 15% to 20% were seen once, and the ten largest hold 35% to 45%. Germline CDR1 reads GTSNPN; CDR2 reads SVGIG (reference sequence). This CDR3 comprises 13 residues. The V segment lost 4 bases and the J segment 7 bases; nucleotides outside the gene matches: 9. The gene calls are TRBV30 and TRBJ2-7, with 8 bases identical to TRBD2. Source material: blood. The clonotype comes from a man aged 50-59 years with Graves' ophthalmopathy. The CDR3 loop reads CAWNYGLAWEQYF. For the CDR3, the DNA is TGTGCCTGGAACTACGGACTAGCCTGGGAGCAGTACTTC.